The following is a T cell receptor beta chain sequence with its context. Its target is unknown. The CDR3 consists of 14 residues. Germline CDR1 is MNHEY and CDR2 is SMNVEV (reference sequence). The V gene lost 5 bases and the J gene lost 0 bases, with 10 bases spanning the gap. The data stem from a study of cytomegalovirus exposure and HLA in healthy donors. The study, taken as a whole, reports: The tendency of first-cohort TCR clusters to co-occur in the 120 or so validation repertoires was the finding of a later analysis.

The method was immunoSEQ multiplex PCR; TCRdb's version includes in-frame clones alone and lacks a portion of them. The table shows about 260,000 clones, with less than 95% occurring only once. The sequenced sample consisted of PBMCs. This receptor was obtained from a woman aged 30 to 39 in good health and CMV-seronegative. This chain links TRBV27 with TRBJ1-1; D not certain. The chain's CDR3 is CASSGIRLNTEAFF. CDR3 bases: TGTGCCAGCAGTGGGATCAGGCTGAACACTGAAGCTTTCTTT.